One T cell receptor beta chain is described in this entry. The antigen remains undetermined. This same CDR3 is encoded by further DNA sequences in the sample. The sample belongs to a study of beta chain features in type 1 diabetes. Study information: Patients looked much like healthy donors when it came to age, gender and cell yields. Overall study results and limits: Researchers could not determine here whether HLA type influences TCRB rearrangement. For patients, the naive, central memory and Treg TCRB repertoires appeared more alike than for healthy donors. A PCR bias possibly favoring shorter templates would apply equally to patients and controls.

CDR3 length equals 15 residues. Germline values: CDR1 SGHRS, CDR2 YFSETQ. After removal of 0 bases from V and 1 base from J, the junction contained 2 bases not matched to a gene. Sequencing targeted expressed TCRB transcripts, as all isolated RNA had been reverse transcribed. Some clones are missing from TCRdb's copy, which holds only in-frame ones; the method was immunoSEQ multiplex PCR. This sample has under 400,000 clones, with roughly a fifth found just once. Sample: naive CD4+ T cells from blood. This chain uses TRBV5-1 with TRBJ2-3, with TRBD1 identical over 7 bases. The sequence was collected from a woman aged 18-29 years in good health. The CDR3 sequence: CASSLVGQGTDTQYF. In nucleotides, the CDR3 is TGCGCCAGCAGCTTGGTAGGACAGGGCACAGATACGCAGTATTTT.